Listed here are 6 T cell receptor beta chains from one sample, sequenced in a study of neurological immune-mediated disorders. Each CDR3 protein gets one entry after TCRdb re-called the 5' RACE reads with MiXCR. The table records about 58,000 distinct CDR3 sequences, 3% to 4% of them present only once. Sequenced input: PBMCs. The receptors derive from a woman in her sixties or seventies with multiple sclerosis.

This clonotype was observed a handful of times. The chain recombines TRBV6-6 with TRBJ2-7, with 8 bases lining up with TRBD1. The germline V gene has CDR1 MNHNY and CDR2 SVGAGI (reference sequence). There are 14 residues in the CDR3. The V and J ends lost 7 bases and 3 bases, in that order; junction bases with no gene match: 8. In nucleotides, the CDR3 is TGTGCCAGCAATCCGGGACAGGTAGACTACGAGCAGTACTTC. Residues: CASNPGQVDYEQYF.

CDR3 loop: CSARGAGNQPQHF. The CDR3 DNA sequence: TGCAGTGCTAGGGGAGCGGGGAATCAGCCCCAGCATTTT. The V call is TRBV20-1, the J call TRBJ1-5, with D unresolved. The length of the CDR3 is 13 residues. The germline V gene encodes CDR1 DFQATT and CDR2 SNEGSKA (reference sequence). Deletions cut 3 bases from V and 4 bases from J, with 10 bases between.

This clonotype came up many times. The chain links TRBV5-6 to TRBJ2-2; 9 nucleotides match TRBD2. CDR1 is SGHDT, CDR2 YYEEEE, per germline. The CDR3 is made up of 16 amino acids. J gave up 0 bases and V 4 bases, and 4 bases lay outside the gene matches. The CDR3: CASSVTSGANTGELFF. The CDR3 DNA is TGTGCCAGCAGCGTGACTAGCGGCGCGAACACCGGGGAGCTGTTTTTT.

This clonotype was seen many times. The gene calls are TRBV6-6 and TRBJ2-2; 7 bases line up with TRBD1. With 8 bases clipped from V and 7 bases from J, the junction kept 16 bases outside the gene matches. Germline loops: CDR1 MNHNY, CDR2 SVGAGI (reference sequence). The CDR3 has 16 residues. The CDR3 loop is CASSPARQGLFGELFF. In nucleotides, the CDR3 is TGTGCCAGCTCCCCTGCTAGACAGGGTCTGTTCGGGGAGCTGTTTTTT.

The chain links TRBV6-2 or TRBV6-3 to TRBJ2-2; 12 bases map to TRBD2. Germline lookup yields CDR1 MNHEY and CDR2 SVGEGT. The trim removed 5 bases at V and 3 bases at J, leaving 7 bases unmatched. The CDR3 length is 17 residues. CDR3 residues: CASSMWTSGAYTGELFF. DNA for the CDR3: TGTGCCAGCAGTATGTGGACTAGCGGGGCCTACACCGGGGAGCTGTTTTTT.

This clonotype was seen many times. This chain uses TRBV12-3 or TRBV12-4 with TRBJ1-4; D may be TRBD1 (5 bases). This CDR3 region has 13 residues. V dropped 11 bases and J dropped 7 bases, with 17 bases sitting between them. CDR3 amino acids: CASQGVAGEKLFF. The CDR3, as DNA: TGTGCCTCACAAGGGGTGGCTGGTGAAAAACTGTTTTTT.